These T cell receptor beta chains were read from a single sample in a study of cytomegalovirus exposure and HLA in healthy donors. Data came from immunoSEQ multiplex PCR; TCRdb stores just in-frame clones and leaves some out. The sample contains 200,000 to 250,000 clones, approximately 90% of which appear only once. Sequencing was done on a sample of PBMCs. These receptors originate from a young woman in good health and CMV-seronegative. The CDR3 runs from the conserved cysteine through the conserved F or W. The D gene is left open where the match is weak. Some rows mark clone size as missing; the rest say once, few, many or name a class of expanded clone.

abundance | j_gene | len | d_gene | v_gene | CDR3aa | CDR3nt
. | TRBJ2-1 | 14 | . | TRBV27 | CASSFPGAYNEQFF | TGTGCCAGCAGTTTTCCGGGAGCCTACAATGAGCAGTTCTTC
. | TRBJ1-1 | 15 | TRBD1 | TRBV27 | CASSLGDRGNTEAFF | TGTGCCAGCAGTTTAGGGGACAGGGGGAACACTGAAGCTTTCTTT
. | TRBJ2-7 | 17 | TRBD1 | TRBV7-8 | CASSPRQGLSMNYEQYF | TGTGCCAGCAGCCCCCGACAGGGTTTGTCAATGAACTACGAGCAGTACTTC
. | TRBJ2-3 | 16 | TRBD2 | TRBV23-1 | CASSHTSGAGTDTQYF | TGCGCCAGCAGTCACACTAGCGGGGCGGGCACAGATACGCAGTATTTT
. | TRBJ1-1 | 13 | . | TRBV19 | CASSIVLWGQAFF | TGTGCCAGTAGTATAGTGCTTTGGGGGCAAGCTTTCTTT
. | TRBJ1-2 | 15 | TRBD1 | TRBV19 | CASSPSGTGDYDYTF | TGTGCCAGTAGTCCCTCCGGGACAGGGGACTATGACTACACCTTC
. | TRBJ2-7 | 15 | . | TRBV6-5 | CASSYSIWQTYEQYF | TGTGCCAGCAGTTACTCGATCTGGCAAACCTACGAGCAGTACTTC
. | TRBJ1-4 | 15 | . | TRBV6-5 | CASSYSAGGIEKLFF | TGTGCCAGCAGTTACTCCGCGGGCGGAATAGAAAAACTGTTTTTT
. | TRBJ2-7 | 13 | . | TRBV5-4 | CASSAPQGYEQYF | TGTGCCAGCAGCGCGCCTCAGGGGTACGAGCAGTACTTC
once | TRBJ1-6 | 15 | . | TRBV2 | CASSAPAGENAPLHF | TGTGCCAGCAGTGCCCCGGCAGGGGAAAACGCACCCCTCCACTTT
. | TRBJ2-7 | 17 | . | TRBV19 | CASSPTRGVGGENEQYF | TGTGCCAGTAGTCCCACACGGGGAGTCGGCGGGGAAAACGAGCAGTACTTC
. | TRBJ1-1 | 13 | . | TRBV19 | CASSWGDFSEAFF | TGTGCCAGTAGTTGGGGGGATTTCTCTGAAGCTTTCTTT
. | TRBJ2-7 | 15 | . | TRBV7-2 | CASSLGDGGLYEQYF | TGTGCCAGCAGCTTAGGGGACGGGGGGCTTTACGAGCAGTACTTC
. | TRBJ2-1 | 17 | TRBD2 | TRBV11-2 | CASSYLQTSGSFNEQFF | TGTGCCAGCAGCTACCTTCAGACTAGCGGGAGTTTCAATGAGCAGTTCTTC
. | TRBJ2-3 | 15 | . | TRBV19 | CASSMSPVAADTQYF | TGTGCCAGTAGTATGTCGCCAGTAGCGGCAGATACGCAGTATTTT
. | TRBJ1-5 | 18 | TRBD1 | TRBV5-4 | CASSYPGQGKRGNQPQHF | TGTGCCAGCAGCTATCCGGGACAGGGTAAACGGGGCAATCAGCCCCAGCATTTT
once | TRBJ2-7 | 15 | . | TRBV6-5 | CASSLTPGGSYEQYF | TGTGCCAGCAGCCTCACCCCCGGGGGATCCTACGAGCAGTACTTC
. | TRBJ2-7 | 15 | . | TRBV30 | CAWSVRPLLGGEQYF | TGTGCCTGGAGTGTACGCCCCTTATTGGGGGGAGAGCAGTACTTC
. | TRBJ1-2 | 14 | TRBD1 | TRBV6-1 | CASSELGTDYGYTF | TGTGCCAGCAGTGAACTTGGGACAGACTATGGCTACACCTTC
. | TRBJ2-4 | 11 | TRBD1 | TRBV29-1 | CSAFGDRGQYF | TGCAGTGCATTTGGGGACAGGGGTCAGTACTTC
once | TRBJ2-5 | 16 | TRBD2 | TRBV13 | CASSLEVAGGGETQYF | TGTGCCAGCAGCTTAGAGGTAGCGGGAGGAGGAGAGACCCAGTACTTC
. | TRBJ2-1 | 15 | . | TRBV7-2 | CASSVTGTSYNEQFF | TGTGCCAGCAGCGTAACCGGGACATCGTACAATGAGCAGTTCTTC
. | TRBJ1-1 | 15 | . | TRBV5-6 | CASSSFSYLNTEAFF | TGTGCCAGCAGCTCCTTTTCTTACTTGAACACTGAAGCTTTCTTT
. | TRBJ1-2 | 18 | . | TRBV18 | CASSPALVPGQSGYGYTF | TGTGCCAGCTCACCAGCGTTAGTACCCGGACAGTCTGGCTATGGCTACACCTTC
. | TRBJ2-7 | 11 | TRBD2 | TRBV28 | CASSLGRERHF | TGTGCCAGCAGTTTGGGGCGGGAGAGACACTTC
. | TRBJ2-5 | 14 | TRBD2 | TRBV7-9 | CASSGLAGEETQYF | TGTGCCAGCAGCGGGCTAGCGGGGGAAGAGACCCAGTACTTC
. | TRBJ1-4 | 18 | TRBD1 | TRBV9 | CASSVGFQGGATNEKLFF | TGTGCCAGCAGCGTAGGGTTTCAAGGGGGCGCAACTAATGAAAAACTGTTTTTT
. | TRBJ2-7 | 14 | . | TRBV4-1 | CASSQESTYDEQYF | TGCGCCAGCAGCCAAGAGTCCACTTACGACGAGCAGTACTTC
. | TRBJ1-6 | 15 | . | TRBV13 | CASSLRGPKNSPLHF | TGTGCCAGCAGCTTAAGAGGGCCGAAGAATTCACCCCTCCACTTT
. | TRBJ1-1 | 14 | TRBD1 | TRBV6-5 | CASSADRANTEAFF | TGTGCCAGCAGTGCGGACAGGGCTAACACTGAAGCTTTCTTT
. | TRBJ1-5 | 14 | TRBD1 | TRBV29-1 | CSVQTGASNQPQHF | TGCAGCGTTCAAACAGGGGCCAGCAATCAGCCCCAGCATTTT
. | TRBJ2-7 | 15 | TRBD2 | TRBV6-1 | CASSERTSGSYEQYF | TGTGCCAGCAGTGAACGAACTAGCGGCTCCTACGAGCAGTACTTC
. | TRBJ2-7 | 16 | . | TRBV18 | CASSPPTTGLFSEQYF | TGTGCCAGCTCACCACCAACGACAGGCCTATTCTCCGAGCAGTACTTC
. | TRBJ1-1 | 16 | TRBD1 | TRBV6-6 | CASSYEGTGLNTEAFF | TGTGCCAGCAGTTACGAGGGGACAGGACTGAACACTGAAGCTTTCTTT
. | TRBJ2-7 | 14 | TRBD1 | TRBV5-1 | CASSLVGQGYEQYF | TGCGCCAGCAGCTTGGTGGGACAGGGTTACGAGCAGTACTTC
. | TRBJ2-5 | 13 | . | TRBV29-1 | CSVALTLQETQYF | TGCAGCGTTGCTCTCACCCTACAAGAGACCCAGTACTTC
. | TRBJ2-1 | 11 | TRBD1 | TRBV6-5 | CASRKGQKQFF | TGTGCCAGCAGAAAGGGACAGAAGCAGTTCTTC
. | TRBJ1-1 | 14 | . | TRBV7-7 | CASSPWGGNTEAFF | TGTGCCAGCAGCCCGTGGGGAGGAAACACTGAAGCTTTCTTT
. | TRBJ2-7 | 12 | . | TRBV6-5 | CASSYQSSRQYF | TGTGCCAGCAGTTATCAGTCCTCTCGGCAGTACTTC
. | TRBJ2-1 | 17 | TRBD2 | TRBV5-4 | CASSPGGAGGPHNEQFF | TGTGCCAGCAGCCCTGGGGGAGCGGGGGGGCCCCACAATGAGCAGTTCTTC
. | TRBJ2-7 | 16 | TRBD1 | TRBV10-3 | CAIGGPQAGGSYEQYF | TGTGCCATCGGGGGTCCTCAGGCAGGGGGCTCCTACGAGCAGTACTTC
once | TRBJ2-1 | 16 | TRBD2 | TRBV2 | CASKRGTSGSYNEQFF | TGTGCCAGCAAGAGAGGGACTAGCGGATCGTACAATGAGCAGTTCTTC
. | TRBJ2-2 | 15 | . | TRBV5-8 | CASSFNTYYTGELFF | TGTGCCAGCAGCTTTAATACTTACTACACCGGGGAGCTGTTTTTT
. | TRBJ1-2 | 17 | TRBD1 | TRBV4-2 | CASSQADRGAANYGYTF | TGTGCCAGCAGCCAAGCCGACAGGGGAGCGGCTAACTATGGCTACACCTTC
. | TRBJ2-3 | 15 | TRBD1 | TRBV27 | CASSTDRATTDTQYF | TGTGCCAGCAGTACGGACAGGGCTACGACAGATACGCAGTATTTT
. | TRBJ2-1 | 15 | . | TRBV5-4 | CASRGNGGPLDEQFF | TGTGCCAGCAGAGGCAACGGAGGGCCTCTTGATGAGCAGTTCTTC
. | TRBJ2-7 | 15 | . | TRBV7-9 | CASSPTYSSSYEQYF | TGTGCCAGCAGCCCGACATACTCAAGCTCCTACGAGCAGTACTTC
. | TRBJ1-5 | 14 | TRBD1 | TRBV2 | CASRITGGHQPQHF | TGTGCCAGCAGGATCACAGGGGGACATCAGCCCCAGCATTTT
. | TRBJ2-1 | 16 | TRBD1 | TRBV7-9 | CASSHWDSSQDNEQFF | TGTGCCAGCAGCCACTGGGACAGTTCCCAGGACAATGAGCAGTTCTTC
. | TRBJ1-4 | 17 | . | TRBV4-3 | CASSQVLGGGENEKLFF | TGCGCCAGCAGCCAAGTGTTAGGGGGTGGAGAAAATGAAAAACTGTTTTTT
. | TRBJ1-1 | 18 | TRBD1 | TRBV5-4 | CASSLGYLGQGGVTEAFF | TGTGCCAGCAGCTTGGGGTATCTGGGGCAGGGGGGCGTCACTGAAGCTTTCTTT
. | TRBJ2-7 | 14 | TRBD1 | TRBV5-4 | CASTPGQGSYEQYF | TGTGCCAGCACGCCGGGACAGGGGTCCTACGAGCAGTACTTC
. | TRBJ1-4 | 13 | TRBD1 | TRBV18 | CASSPPDREKLFF | TGTGCCAGCTCACCACCGGACAGGGAAAAACTGTTTTTT
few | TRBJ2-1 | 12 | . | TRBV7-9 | CASSPPDNEQFF | TGTGCCAGCAGCCCCCCGGACAATGAGCAGTTCTTC
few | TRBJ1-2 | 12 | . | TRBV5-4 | CASSSQGNGYTF | TGTGCCAGCAGTTCCCAGGGAAATGGCTACACCTTC
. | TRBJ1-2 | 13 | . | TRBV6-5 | CASSYSGVGGYTF | TGTGCCAGCAGTTACTCAGGGGTGGGCGGCTACACCTTC
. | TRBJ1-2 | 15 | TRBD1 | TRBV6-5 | CASRSSYRGNYGYTF | TGTGCCAGCAGATCCTCCTACAGGGGCAACTATGGCTACACCTTC